The clone carrying this TCR beta chain was counted once. This entry is derived from a study of blood T cell repertoires in COVID-19. Study information: Sites in the United States, Italy and Spain provided acute and convalescent COVID-19 samples.

In the authors' workflow: Amplification from reference gene primers served as the basis for estimated nucleated cell counts. The table came from immunoSEQ multiplex PCR; TCRdb's copy has only in-frame clones and leaves some out. V and J calls and clone size are as listed in that table; D and trimming were resolved from the DNA. The sample has roughly 120,000 clones, around nine tenths seen once. The CDR3 is 14 residues long. Trimming at V came to 7 bases and at J to 3 bases, leaving 6 bases not matched to a gene. Germline V gives CDR1 LNHDA, CDR2 SQIVND (reference sequence). Material: peripheral blood. The rearrangement links TRBV19 to TRBJ1-5; TRBD1 matches at 7 bases. The TCR was taken from a human donor with active COVID-19. The donor label of this sample is uncertain. CDR3 loop: CASTRDSFNQPQHF. DNA for the CDR3: TGTGCCAGTACTCGGGACAGTTTCAATCAGCCCCAGCATTTT. The full variable domain, in which reference TRBV19 and TRBJ1-5 provide the parts outside the CDR3, is DGGITQSPKYLFRKEGQNVTLSCEQNLNHDAMYWYRQDPGQGLRLIYYSQIVNDFQKGDIAEGYSVSREKKESFPLTVTSAQKNPTAFYLCASTRDSFNQPQHFGDGTRLSIL.